Each of the 16 T cell receptor beta chains below was sequenced from the same sample in a study of T-cell reconstitution after alpha-beta-depleted transplantation in children. TCRbeta library preparation incorporated unique molecular identifiers. One entry per CDR3 protein results from TCRdb running MiXCR on the PCR reads. This table has fewer than 500,000 distinct CDR3 sequences, around two fifths appearing once. Sequencing was performed on PBMCs, taken before TCRalphabeta/CD19-depleted stem cell transplant. These receptors were taken from a girl aged 2 to 9 with aplastic anemia, due to receive a stem cell transplant.

This clonotype was detected only a few times. The chain recombines TRBV11-2 with TRBJ2-1, with 13 nucleotides matching TRBD2. CDR3 size: 19 residues. Trimming at V came to 5 bases and at J to 10 bases, leaving 20 bases not matched to a gene. CDR1 is SGHAT and CDR2 is FQNNGV in the germline V gene. For the CDR3, the DNA is TGTGCCAGCAGCCGGGGGGGCGGGACTAGCGGGAAATCGGTGATCGAGCAGTTCTTC. Amino acid sequence: CASSRGGGTSGKSVIEQFF.

This clonotype occurred a few times. This chain joins TRBV29-1 and TRBJ1-2; tentative D call: TRBD1 (5 bases). From germline, CDR1 is SQVTM and CDR2 ANQGSEA. V gave up 3 bases and J gave up 12 bases, with 8 bases separating them. The CDR3 has 9 residues. The CDR3 DNA reads TGCAGCGTTGAGGGGGGTCACACCTTC. It translates to CSVEGGHTF.

The chain combines TRBV20-1 with TRBJ2-3; D gene ambiguous. The CDR3 spans 13 residues. Germline CDR1 reads DFQATT; CDR2 reads SNEGSKA (reference sequence). The CDR3 sequence: CRALRDRADTQYF. The CDR3 bases are TGCAGAGCCCTCCGCGATCGGGCAGATACGCAGTATTTT.

This clonotype showed up just a few times. The chain combines TRBV28 with TRBJ1-6; D uncertain. Germline V gene sequence: CDR1 MDHEN, CDR2 SYDVKM. V dropped 9 bases and J dropped 7 bases, with 25 bases sitting between them. This CDR3 has 17 amino acids. The CDR3 region is CASSPFRSPGRNSPLHF. The DNA of the CDR3 is TGTGCCAGTAGCCCGTTTAGATCTCCGGGAAGGAATTCACCCCTCCACTTT.

This clonotype showed up just a few times. The rearrangement uses TRBV24-1 and TRBJ1-5, with D perhaps TRBD1 (6 bases). Germline values: CDR1 KGHDR, CDR2 SFDVKD. V lost 4 bases, J lost 0 bases, and 15 bases lay in between. The length of the CDR3 is 17 residues. The CDR3 coding sequence is TGTGCCACCAGTGACCCCCAGGGGCGGGATAGCAATCAGCCCCAGCATTTT. It is translated as CATSDPQGRDSNQPQHF.

The chain links TRBV7-2 to TRBJ2-1; TRBD1 agrees at 7 bases. Unmatched junction bases numbered 11, after V lost 5 bases and J lost 4 bases. CDR1 SGHTA and CDR2 FQGNSA come from the germline V gene. CDR3 length: 16 amino acids. For the CDR3, the DNA is TGTGCCAGCAGCCTCGCCGGGACAGTATCATACAATGAGCAGTTCTTC. As protein: CASSLAGTVSYNEQFF.

The sample holds many counts of this clonotype. The CDR3 sequence is CSASSGQGGGYTF. The CDR3, as DNA: TGCAGTGCCTCCTCTGGACAGGGCGGGGGCTACACCTTC. The chain recombines TRBV20-1 with TRBJ1-2; 8 bases are a match to TRBD1. V lost 6 bases and J lost 8; bases outside the gene matches: 11. The length of the CDR3 is 13 residues. Germline values: CDR1 DFQATT, CDR2 SNEGSKA (reference sequence).

Ten or more counts support this clonotype. This sequence joins TRBV7-8 and TRBJ2-1; perhaps TRBD1 as D (5 bases). Per the germline V gene, CDR1 is SGHVS and CDR2 is FQNEAQ. The CDR3 has 17 amino acids. Trimming shortened V by 1 base and J by 0 bases, and 13 bases separated the two germline ends. The DNA for the CDR3 is TGTGCCAGCAGCTTAGGGGGCCGACCTAACTCCTACAATGAGCAGTTCTTC. It yields the protein CASSLGGRPNSYNEQFF.

This clonotype was detected a few times. The CDR3 region is CASRPYSGTGVYNEQFF. The DNA of the CDR3 is TGTGCCAGCAGACCCTACTCCGGGACAGGGGTCTACAATGAGCAGTTCTTC. V usage is TRBV6-1 and J usage is TRBJ2-1; 10 bases are shared with TRBD1. Germline V CDR1 and CDR2: MNHNS, SASEGT. Trimming cost V 6 bases and J 3 bases; bases outside gene matches: 11. The CDR3 has 17 residues.

This chain joins TRBV28 and TRBJ2-1, with 9 bases matching TRBD1. This CDR3 is built from 15 residues. Germline V gene sequence: CDR1 MDHEN, CDR2 SYDVKM. With 8 bases clipped from V and 2 bases from J, the junction kept 7 bases outside the gene matches. CDR3 residues: CASFLDRGTYNEQFF. DNA of the CDR3: TGTGCCAGCTTTTTGGACAGGGGAACCTACAATGAGCAGTTCTTC. The variable domain in full, completed from reference TRBV28 and TRBJ2-1, reads DVKVTQSSRYLVKRTGEKVFLECVQDMDHENMFWYRQDPGLGLRLIYFSYDVKMKEKGDIPEGYSVSREKKERFSLILESASTNQTSMYLCASFLDRGTYNEQFFGPGTRLTVL.

This chain links TRBV13 with TRBJ2-2; tentatively, D is TRBD2 (6 bases). V gave up 5 bases and J gave up 5 bases, with 21 bases separating them. The germline gives CDR1 PRHDT, CDR2 FYEKMQ (reference sequence). This CDR3 region has 17 residues. CDR3 in amino acids: CASSPTGGGARTGELFF. In DNA, the CDR3 is TGTGCCAGCAGCCCGACCGGTGGCGGGGCGAGAACCGGGGAGCTGTTTTTT.

The genes are TRBV20-1 and TRBJ2-3, with D tentatively TRBD2 (5 bases). Per the germline V gene, CDR1 is DFQATT and CDR2 is SNEGSKA (reference sequence). V lost 0 bases to trimming and J lost 0 bases, with 16 bases between them. The CDR3 loop spans 17 amino acids. CDR3 nucleotide sequence: TGCAGTGCTAGAGAACGTTGGGGAGCGGCTAGCACAGATACGCAGTATTTT. Amino acid sequence: CSARERWGAASTDTQYF.

The rearrangement joins TRBV5-1 to TRBJ2-7, with TRBD2 identical over 7 bases. Per the germline V gene, CDR1 is SGHRS and CDR2 is YFSETQ. Trimming took 0 bases from V and 2 from J; bases not matched to a gene: 5. The CDR3 extends over 15 amino acids. CDR3 in amino acids: CASSLVKGRAYEQYF. The CDR3, as DNA: TGCGCCAGCAGCTTGGTAAAGGGGAGGGCCTACGAGCAGTACTTC.

Only a few counts were recorded for this clonotype. V usage is TRBV12-3 or TRBV12-4 and J usage is TRBJ1-5; 7 bases fit TRBD1. The CDR3 runs to 15 residues. The junction had 6 bases not matched to a gene; V was cut back by 5 bases and J by 2 bases. CDR3 coding DNA: TGTGCCAGCAGTGGACTCACAGGGGGCAATCAGCCCCAGCATTTT. Amino acids: CASSGLTGGNQPQHF.

This clonotype has just a few counts. This sequence joins TRBV5-6 and TRBJ1-2; no clear D. The germline V and J ends were trimmed by 0 bases and 3 bases, with 6 bases remaining between them. CDR3 size: 13 residues. Germline V gene lookup returns CDR1 SGHDT and CDR2 YYEEEE. The CDR3 here is CASSLGGYYGYTF. CDR3 DNA sequence: TGTGCCAGCAGCTTGGGGGGTTACTATGGCTACACCTTC.

This clonotype was seen many times. J is TRBJ1-1 and V is TRBV7-9; D is ambiguous. The CDR3 extends over 13 amino acids. Trimming stripped 4 bases from V and 8 bases from J, with 14 bases between. Per germline, CDR1 SEHNR and CDR2 FQNEAQ (reference sequence). In DNA, the CDR3 is TGTGCCAGCAGCTCCGTCTCCAGGTGGGAAGCTTTCTTT. It codes for CASSSVSRWEAFF.